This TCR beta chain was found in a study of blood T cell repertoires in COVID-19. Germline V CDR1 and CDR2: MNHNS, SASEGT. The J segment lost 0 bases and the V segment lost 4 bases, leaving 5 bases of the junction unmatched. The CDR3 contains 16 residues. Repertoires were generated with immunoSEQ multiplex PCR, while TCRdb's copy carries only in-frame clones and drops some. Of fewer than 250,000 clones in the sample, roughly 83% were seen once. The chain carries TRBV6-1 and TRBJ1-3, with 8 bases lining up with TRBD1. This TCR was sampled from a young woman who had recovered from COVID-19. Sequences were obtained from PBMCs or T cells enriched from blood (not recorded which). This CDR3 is CASSGRQGTSGNTIYF. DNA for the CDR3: TGTGCCAGCAGTGGCCGACAGGGGACCTCTGGAAACACCATATATTTT.